These 32 T cell receptor beta chains share one sample of origin, sequenced in a study of cytomegalovirus exposure and HLA in healthy donors. A multiplex PCR was run with 60 Vbeta primers and 13 Jbeta primers. This table comes from immunoSEQ multiplex PCR, and its TCRdb copy is limited to in-frame clones, with some not included. The sample includes 150,000 to 200,000 clones, around 83% of them seen just once. The sequenced sample consisted of PBMCs. Receptors were obtained from a man aged 50 to 59 in good health and CMV-seropositive.

The chain couples TRBV11-2 to TRBJ2-7, with 7 nucleotides matching TRBD2. Trimming removed 3 bases from V and 3 bases from J; junction bases left unmatched: 8. This CDR3 has 15 amino acids. CDR1 is SGHAT, CDR2 FQNNGV, per germline. In DNA form, the CDR3 reads TGTGCCAGCAGCTTGGCGGGGGTTAGCCACTACGAGCAGTACTTC. Protein product: CASSLAGVSHYEQYF.

The chain carries TRBV6-5 and TRBJ1-1; 8 bases line up with TRBD1. CDR1 MNHEY and CDR2 SVGAGI come from the germline V gene. V gave up 6 bases and J gave up 6 bases; unmatched junction bases: 12. The CDR3 is made up of 15 amino acids. The CDR3 nucleotides are TGTGCCAGCAGGGACACAGGGGGAGGTTTATCTGAAGCTTTCTTT. Amino acid sequence: CASRDTGGGLSEAFF.

CDR3 DNA: TGTGCCAGCTCACGGTCAGGGGTCTCCTACGAGCAGTACTTC. It codes for CASSRSGVSYEQYF. This chain links TRBV18 with TRBJ2-7, with D tentatively TRBD1 (6 bases). Trimming took 4 bases from V and 0 from J, leaving 10 bases between them. The CDR3 covers 14 residues. In germline, CDR1 is KGHSH, CDR2 LQKENI.

The chain has TRBV9 and TRBJ2-3, with D hard to call. The V and J ends lost 3 bases and 0 bases respectively, with 8 bases between them. The V gene's germline CDR1 is SGDLS and CDR2 YYNGEE. The CDR3 is 14 amino acids. The CDR3 sequence: CASSATSSTDTQYF. CDR3 sequence (DNA): TGTGCCAGCAGCGCGACTTCTAGCACAGATACGCAGTATTTT. The complete variable domain, with remaining parts taken from reference TRBV9 and TRBJ2-3, reads DSGVTQTPKHLITATGQRVTLRCSPRSGDLSVYWYQQSLDQGLQFLIQYYNGEERAKGNILERFSAQQFPDLHSELNLSSLELGDSALYFCASSATSSTDTQYFGPGTRLTVL.

The chain is built from TRBV15 and TRBJ2-2; tentatively, D is TRBD1 (5 bases). Trimming cost V 6 bases and J 1 base, with 9 bases left between them. The CDR3 spans 14 residues. Germline CDR1 is LNHNV and CDR2 is YYDKDF (reference sequence). The CDR3 here is CATSYQGNTGELFF. CDR3 nucleotides: TGTGCCACCAGTTACCAGGGGAACACCGGGGAGCTGTTTTTT. Looking up the rest from reference TRBV15 and TRBJ2-2 gives the full variable domain: DAMVIQNPRYQVTQFGKPVTLSCSQTLNHNVMYWYQQKSSQAPKLLFHYYDKDFNNEADTPDNFQSRRPNTSFCFLDIRSPGLGDTAMYLCATSYQGNTGELFFGEGSRLTVL.

The V call is TRBV18, the J call TRBJ2-3; TRBD2 might be the D (5 bases). This CDR3 has 15 amino acids. Germline V gene sequence: CDR1 KGHSH, CDR2 LQKENI. V shed 3 bases and J shed 5 bases, with 15 bases lying between them. CDR3 DNA sequence: TGTGCCAGCTCACCGTTTACGGGGTTGGTAGATACGCAGTATTTT. This encodes CASSPFTGLVDTQYF.

V is TRBV5-4 and J is TRBJ2-5, with D possibly being TRBD1 (5 bases). CDR1 and CDR2 (germline): SGHNT, YYREEE (reference sequence). The CDR3 contains 14 residues. V was clipped by 1 base and J by 5 bases, with 12 bases between them. The CDR3 reads CASSLNLGPETQYF. CDR3 bases: TGTGCCAGCAGCTTGAACCTGGGGCCGGAGACCCAGTACTTC.

The chain couples TRBV9 to TRBJ2-5; 15 nucleotides agree with TRBD2. Germline CDR1 reads SGDLS; CDR2 reads YYNGEE. The V and J ends lost 2 bases and 5 bases, in that order; junction bases with no gene match: 7. The CDR3 is 17 residues long. CDR3 bases: TGTGCCAGCAGCGTGGGGGGACTAGCGGGGGGCGGGGAGACCCAGTACTTC. This gives the protein CASSVGGLAGGGETQYF.

This rearrangement joins TRBV6-1 to TRBJ2-7; 12 bases are a match to TRBD1. With 4 bases clipped from V and 4 bases from J, the junction kept 8 bases outside the gene matches. The CDR3 is 16 residues long. CDR1 is MNHNS and CDR2 is SASEGT in the germline V gene. CDR3 bases: TGTGCCAGCAGTGCTTCCGGGACAGGGGGCGGGTACGAGCAGTACTTC. This translates into CASSASGTGGGYEQYF.

CDR3 DNA: TGCGCCAGCAGCTCCCGTCCACTAGCGGGAGGGCCCATGTACAATGAGCAGTTCTTC. Protein: CASSSRPLAGGPMYNEQFF. The chain combines TRBV5-1 with TRBJ2-1; 13 bases are shared with TRBD2. Trimming removed 3 bases from V and 4 bases from J; junction bases left unmatched: 13. CDR3 size: 19 residues. Per the germline V gene, CDR1 is SGHRS and CDR2 is YFSETQ.

This rearrangement joins TRBV7-2 to TRBJ2-1, with 7 bases identical to TRBD2. CDR1 SGHTA and CDR2 FQGNSA come from the germline V gene. CDR3 length: 17 residues. The junction had 12 bases not matched to a gene; V was cut back by 5 bases and J by 2 bases. The CDR3 region has the DNA TGTGCCAGCAGCCCTCGGGGCCAAGCGGGGCCCTACAATGAGCAGTTCTTC. It translates to CASSPRGQAGPYNEQFF. Supplemented by reference TRBV7-2 and TRBJ2-1, the full variable domain reads GAGVSQSPSNKVTEKGKDVELRCDPISGHTALYWYRQSLGQGLEFLIYFQGNSAPDKSGLPSDRFSAERTGGSVSTLTIQRTQQEDSAVYLCASSPRGQAGPYNEQFFGPGTRLTVL.

The rearrangement joins TRBV21-1 to TRBJ2-7; the table's D call, TRBD1, has no DNA check behind it. TRBV21-1 has pseudogene status. This CDR3 is built from 11 residues. This chain's CDR3 is CASRAPYEQYF. The CDR3, as DNA: TGTGCCAGCAGGGCCCCCTACGAGCAGTACTTC.

The chain uses TRBV25-1 and TRBJ2-7; D possibly corresponds to TRBD1 (5 bases). Trimming took off 8 bases at V and 3 bases at J, with 11 bases between the two ends. The CDR3 extends over 12 amino acids. The germline V gene has CDR1 MGHDK and CDR2 SYGVNS. CDR3 DNA: TGTGCCAGCGGACACAATCTCTACGAGCAGTACTTC. Translating gives CASGHNLYEQYF.

The rearrangement joins TRBV6-1 to TRBJ1-2; D remains ambiguous. The CDR3 loop spans 12 amino acids. CDR1 is MNHNS and CDR2 is SASEGT in the germline V gene. CDR3 in amino acids: CGAGTDNYGYTF. The CDR3 nucleotides are TGTGGGGCCGGAACCGACAACTATGGCTACACCTTC.

The chain is built from TRBV29-1 and TRBJ2-5; 8 bases align to TRBD1. The CDR3 has 13 amino acids. Per germline, CDR1 SQVTM and CDR2 ANQGSEA. Losses at the gene ends were 3 bases for V and 5 bases for J; bases not matched to a gene: 5. The CDR3 DNA reads TGCAGCGTTGACAGGGGGCTGGGGGAGACCCAGTACTTC. Protein: CSVDRGLGETQYF.

This sequence joins TRBV9 and TRBJ2-4; D might be TRBD2 (6 bases). The CDR3 covers 16 residues. Trimming removed 0 bases at V and 0 bases at J, with 10 bases between. Germline assignment: CDR1 SGDLS and CDR2 YYNGEE. The CDR3 DNA sequence: TGTGCCAGCAGCGTAGGGGGGGATTTAGCCAAAAACATTCAGTACTTC. This codes for CASSVGGDLAKNIQYF.

The rearrangement joins TRBV15 to TRBJ2-6, with D perhaps matching TRBD1 (6 bases). Between the trimmed V and J ends, which lost 1 base and 3 bases, there was a span of 10 bases. Germline V lookup: CDR1 LNHNV, CDR2 YYDKDF (reference sequence). The CDR3 has 16 amino acids. CDR3 bases: TGTGCCACCAGCAGAGGGGGGCGTGGTGGGGCCAACGTCCTGACTTTC. Encoded protein: CATSRGGRGGANVLTF.

The gene calls are TRBV5-1 and TRBJ2-1; 9 nucleotides agree with TRBD1. The germline V gene has CDR1 SGHRS and CDR2 YFSETQ. J gave up 7 bases and V 7 bases, and 3 bases lay outside the gene matches. The CDR3 runs 12 residues. The CDR3 protein is CASGDRANEQFF. Here the CDR3 DNA reads TGCGCCAGCGGGGACAGGGCAAATGAGCAGTTCTTC.

The V gene is TRBV25-1, the J gene TRBJ1-5, with D maybe TRBD1 (5 bases). In germline, CDR1 is MGHDK, CDR2 SYGVNS. The CDR3 loop spans 14 amino acids. V dropped 2 bases and J dropped 5 bases, with 10 bases sitting between them. DNA of the CDR3: TGTGCCAGCAGTGAACAGGGAGGGGATCAGCCCCAGCATTTT. Translation gives CASSEQGGDQPQHF.

The chain joins TRBV18 to TRBJ1-1; the D gene is possibly TRBD1 (5 bases). Trimming shortened V by 6 bases and J by 5 bases, and 13 bases separated the two germline ends. The CDR3 length is 13 residues. Germline V lookup: CDR1 KGHSH, CDR2 LQKENI. CDR3 coding DNA: TGTGCCAGCTCCCTCAGGGTTGGTACTGAAGCTTTCTTT. Residues: CASSLRVGTEAFF.

The J gene is TRBJ1-2, the V gene TRBV27, with 12 nucleotides matching TRBD1. The CDR3 has 15 amino acids. Germline V gene lookup returns CDR1 MNHEY and CDR2 SMNVEV (reference sequence). V gave up 3 bases and J gave up 5 bases; unmatched junction bases: 4. In DNA, the CDR3 is TGTGCCAGCAGTTTCGGGACAGGGGGCTCGTATGGCTACACCTTC. Protein product: CASSFGTGGSYGYTF.

The rearrangement links TRBV29-1 to TRBJ2-1; 9 positions agree with TRBD2. CDR1 and CDR2 (germline): SQVTM, ANQGSEA. J was trimmed by 4 bases and V by 5 bases; bases with no gene match: 6. This CDR3 spans 14 amino acids. CDR3 DNA: TGCAGCGTTCAAGCGGGAGGTCGGTACAATGAGCAGTTCTTC. Translating gives CSVQAGGRYNEQFF.

As concerns this clone: At one end, the junction sequence differs from germline, possibly due to a read error. J is TRBJ2-7 and V is TRBV10-3; 11 bases agree with TRBD2. CDR3 length equals 17 residues. The germline V gene has CDR1 ENHRY and CDR2 SYGVKD. CDR3 nucleotide sequence: TGTGCCATCAGTGAGGGACTAGCGGGCCACCGCTCCTACGGGCAGTACTTC. The encoded protein is CAISEGLAGHRSYGQYF.

The rearrangement uses TRBV28 and TRBJ2-7, with D possibly TRBD2 on 6 matching bases. Trimming pared 2 bases from V and 3 bases from J, leaving 11 bases between. This CDR3 has 14 residues. Per the germline V gene, CDR1 is MDHEN and CDR2 is SYDVKM. The CDR3 bases are TGTGCCAGCAGTTTACCCCTGACTAGCTACGAGCAGTACTTC. Translation gives CASSLPLTSYEQYF.

The chain employs TRBV4-1 and TRBJ1-6; D gene uncertain. Germline V lookup: CDR1 MGHRA, CDR2 YSYEKL. CDR3 length: 13 residues. The V end lost 0 bases, the J end lost 14 bases, and 11 bases lay between the germline ends. CDR3 in amino acids: CASSQDFTTSLHF. The CDR3, as DNA: TGCGCCAGCAGCCAAGACTTTACAACCTCCCTCCACTTT.

This chain joins TRBV5-6 and TRBJ2-3; perhaps TRBD2 as D (7 bases). Germline CDR1 and CDR2: SGHDT and YYEEEE. This CDR3 has 16 residues. The V end lost 2 bases, the J end lost 7 bases, and 20 bases lay between the germline ends. The CDR3 nucleotides are TGTGCCAGCAGCTTTGTGGGAGCGGGACAAACTCATACGCAGTATTTT. It yields the protein CASSFVGAGQTHTQYF.

This chain joins TRBV9 and TRBJ1-2; tentative D call: TRBD1 (6 bases). The CDR3 consists of 15 residues. Germline loops: CDR1 SGDLS, CDR2 YYNGEE. V lost 3 bases and J lost 2, with 14 bases in between. For the CDR3, the DNA is TGTGCCAGCAGCGCTTCGACAGGTGGCAACTATGGCTACACCTTC. The encoded protein is CASSASTGGNYGYTF.

To note about this clone: Other nucleotide sequences in the sample specify the same CDR3. V and J are TRBV11-3 and TRBJ1-1; D is ambiguous. This CDR3 spans 13 amino acids. V lost 1 base and J 1 base, leaving 4 bases between the germline ends. Germline V gene data show CDR1 as SGHNT and CDR2 as YENEEA. The CDR3 region is CASSLGGNTEAFF. CDR3 sequence (DNA): TGTGCCAGCAGCTTAGGCGGGAACACTGAAGCTTTCTTT.

The rearrangement links TRBV4-1 to TRBJ2-7; TRBD2 aligns across 9 bases. Germline CDR1 reads MGHRA; CDR2 reads YSYEKL. V trimming: 5 bases; J trimming: 3 bases; junction bases outside the gene matches: 5. The CDR3 sequence is 14 residues long. The CDR3 loop is CASSSAGGVYEQYF. The CDR3 bases are TGCGCCAGCAGCTCAGCGGGGGGCGTCTACGAGCAGTACTTC.

The J gene is TRBJ2-7, the V gene TRBV2; D uncertain. This CDR3 spans 15 amino acids. Germline CDR1 and CDR2: SNHLY and FYNNEI. Trimming took off 2 bases at V and 8 bases at J, with 19 bases between the two ends. The DNA of the CDR3 is TGTGCCAGCAGTGAATTTGGGCGTCCCCCCCTGAAGCAGTACTTC. Its protein product is CASSEFGRPPLKQYF.

V is TRBV15 and J is TRBJ1-5, with a weak D call TRBD1 (5 bases). Germline lookup yields CDR1 LNHNV and CDR2 YYDKDF (reference sequence). V was trimmed by 0 bases and J by 4 bases, leaving 13 bases between them. The CDR3 sequence is 16 residues long. The CDR3 loop is CATSRDSATANQPQHF. In DNA, the CDR3 is TGTGCCACCAGCAGAGATTCGGCGACAGCGAATCAGCCCCAGCATTTT.

This clone was recorded a few times. The CDR3 DNA follows: TGCGCCAGCAGCTTGGCTTCTAGCGCGAATGAGCAGTTCTTC. Protein: CASSLASSANEQFF. This chain uses TRBV5-1 with TRBJ2-1; weak D call: TRBD2 (6 bases). The CDR3 totals 14 residues. Per the germline V gene, CDR1 is SGHRS and CDR2 is YFSETQ. V lost 0 bases and J 7 bases, leaving 11 bases between the germline ends.